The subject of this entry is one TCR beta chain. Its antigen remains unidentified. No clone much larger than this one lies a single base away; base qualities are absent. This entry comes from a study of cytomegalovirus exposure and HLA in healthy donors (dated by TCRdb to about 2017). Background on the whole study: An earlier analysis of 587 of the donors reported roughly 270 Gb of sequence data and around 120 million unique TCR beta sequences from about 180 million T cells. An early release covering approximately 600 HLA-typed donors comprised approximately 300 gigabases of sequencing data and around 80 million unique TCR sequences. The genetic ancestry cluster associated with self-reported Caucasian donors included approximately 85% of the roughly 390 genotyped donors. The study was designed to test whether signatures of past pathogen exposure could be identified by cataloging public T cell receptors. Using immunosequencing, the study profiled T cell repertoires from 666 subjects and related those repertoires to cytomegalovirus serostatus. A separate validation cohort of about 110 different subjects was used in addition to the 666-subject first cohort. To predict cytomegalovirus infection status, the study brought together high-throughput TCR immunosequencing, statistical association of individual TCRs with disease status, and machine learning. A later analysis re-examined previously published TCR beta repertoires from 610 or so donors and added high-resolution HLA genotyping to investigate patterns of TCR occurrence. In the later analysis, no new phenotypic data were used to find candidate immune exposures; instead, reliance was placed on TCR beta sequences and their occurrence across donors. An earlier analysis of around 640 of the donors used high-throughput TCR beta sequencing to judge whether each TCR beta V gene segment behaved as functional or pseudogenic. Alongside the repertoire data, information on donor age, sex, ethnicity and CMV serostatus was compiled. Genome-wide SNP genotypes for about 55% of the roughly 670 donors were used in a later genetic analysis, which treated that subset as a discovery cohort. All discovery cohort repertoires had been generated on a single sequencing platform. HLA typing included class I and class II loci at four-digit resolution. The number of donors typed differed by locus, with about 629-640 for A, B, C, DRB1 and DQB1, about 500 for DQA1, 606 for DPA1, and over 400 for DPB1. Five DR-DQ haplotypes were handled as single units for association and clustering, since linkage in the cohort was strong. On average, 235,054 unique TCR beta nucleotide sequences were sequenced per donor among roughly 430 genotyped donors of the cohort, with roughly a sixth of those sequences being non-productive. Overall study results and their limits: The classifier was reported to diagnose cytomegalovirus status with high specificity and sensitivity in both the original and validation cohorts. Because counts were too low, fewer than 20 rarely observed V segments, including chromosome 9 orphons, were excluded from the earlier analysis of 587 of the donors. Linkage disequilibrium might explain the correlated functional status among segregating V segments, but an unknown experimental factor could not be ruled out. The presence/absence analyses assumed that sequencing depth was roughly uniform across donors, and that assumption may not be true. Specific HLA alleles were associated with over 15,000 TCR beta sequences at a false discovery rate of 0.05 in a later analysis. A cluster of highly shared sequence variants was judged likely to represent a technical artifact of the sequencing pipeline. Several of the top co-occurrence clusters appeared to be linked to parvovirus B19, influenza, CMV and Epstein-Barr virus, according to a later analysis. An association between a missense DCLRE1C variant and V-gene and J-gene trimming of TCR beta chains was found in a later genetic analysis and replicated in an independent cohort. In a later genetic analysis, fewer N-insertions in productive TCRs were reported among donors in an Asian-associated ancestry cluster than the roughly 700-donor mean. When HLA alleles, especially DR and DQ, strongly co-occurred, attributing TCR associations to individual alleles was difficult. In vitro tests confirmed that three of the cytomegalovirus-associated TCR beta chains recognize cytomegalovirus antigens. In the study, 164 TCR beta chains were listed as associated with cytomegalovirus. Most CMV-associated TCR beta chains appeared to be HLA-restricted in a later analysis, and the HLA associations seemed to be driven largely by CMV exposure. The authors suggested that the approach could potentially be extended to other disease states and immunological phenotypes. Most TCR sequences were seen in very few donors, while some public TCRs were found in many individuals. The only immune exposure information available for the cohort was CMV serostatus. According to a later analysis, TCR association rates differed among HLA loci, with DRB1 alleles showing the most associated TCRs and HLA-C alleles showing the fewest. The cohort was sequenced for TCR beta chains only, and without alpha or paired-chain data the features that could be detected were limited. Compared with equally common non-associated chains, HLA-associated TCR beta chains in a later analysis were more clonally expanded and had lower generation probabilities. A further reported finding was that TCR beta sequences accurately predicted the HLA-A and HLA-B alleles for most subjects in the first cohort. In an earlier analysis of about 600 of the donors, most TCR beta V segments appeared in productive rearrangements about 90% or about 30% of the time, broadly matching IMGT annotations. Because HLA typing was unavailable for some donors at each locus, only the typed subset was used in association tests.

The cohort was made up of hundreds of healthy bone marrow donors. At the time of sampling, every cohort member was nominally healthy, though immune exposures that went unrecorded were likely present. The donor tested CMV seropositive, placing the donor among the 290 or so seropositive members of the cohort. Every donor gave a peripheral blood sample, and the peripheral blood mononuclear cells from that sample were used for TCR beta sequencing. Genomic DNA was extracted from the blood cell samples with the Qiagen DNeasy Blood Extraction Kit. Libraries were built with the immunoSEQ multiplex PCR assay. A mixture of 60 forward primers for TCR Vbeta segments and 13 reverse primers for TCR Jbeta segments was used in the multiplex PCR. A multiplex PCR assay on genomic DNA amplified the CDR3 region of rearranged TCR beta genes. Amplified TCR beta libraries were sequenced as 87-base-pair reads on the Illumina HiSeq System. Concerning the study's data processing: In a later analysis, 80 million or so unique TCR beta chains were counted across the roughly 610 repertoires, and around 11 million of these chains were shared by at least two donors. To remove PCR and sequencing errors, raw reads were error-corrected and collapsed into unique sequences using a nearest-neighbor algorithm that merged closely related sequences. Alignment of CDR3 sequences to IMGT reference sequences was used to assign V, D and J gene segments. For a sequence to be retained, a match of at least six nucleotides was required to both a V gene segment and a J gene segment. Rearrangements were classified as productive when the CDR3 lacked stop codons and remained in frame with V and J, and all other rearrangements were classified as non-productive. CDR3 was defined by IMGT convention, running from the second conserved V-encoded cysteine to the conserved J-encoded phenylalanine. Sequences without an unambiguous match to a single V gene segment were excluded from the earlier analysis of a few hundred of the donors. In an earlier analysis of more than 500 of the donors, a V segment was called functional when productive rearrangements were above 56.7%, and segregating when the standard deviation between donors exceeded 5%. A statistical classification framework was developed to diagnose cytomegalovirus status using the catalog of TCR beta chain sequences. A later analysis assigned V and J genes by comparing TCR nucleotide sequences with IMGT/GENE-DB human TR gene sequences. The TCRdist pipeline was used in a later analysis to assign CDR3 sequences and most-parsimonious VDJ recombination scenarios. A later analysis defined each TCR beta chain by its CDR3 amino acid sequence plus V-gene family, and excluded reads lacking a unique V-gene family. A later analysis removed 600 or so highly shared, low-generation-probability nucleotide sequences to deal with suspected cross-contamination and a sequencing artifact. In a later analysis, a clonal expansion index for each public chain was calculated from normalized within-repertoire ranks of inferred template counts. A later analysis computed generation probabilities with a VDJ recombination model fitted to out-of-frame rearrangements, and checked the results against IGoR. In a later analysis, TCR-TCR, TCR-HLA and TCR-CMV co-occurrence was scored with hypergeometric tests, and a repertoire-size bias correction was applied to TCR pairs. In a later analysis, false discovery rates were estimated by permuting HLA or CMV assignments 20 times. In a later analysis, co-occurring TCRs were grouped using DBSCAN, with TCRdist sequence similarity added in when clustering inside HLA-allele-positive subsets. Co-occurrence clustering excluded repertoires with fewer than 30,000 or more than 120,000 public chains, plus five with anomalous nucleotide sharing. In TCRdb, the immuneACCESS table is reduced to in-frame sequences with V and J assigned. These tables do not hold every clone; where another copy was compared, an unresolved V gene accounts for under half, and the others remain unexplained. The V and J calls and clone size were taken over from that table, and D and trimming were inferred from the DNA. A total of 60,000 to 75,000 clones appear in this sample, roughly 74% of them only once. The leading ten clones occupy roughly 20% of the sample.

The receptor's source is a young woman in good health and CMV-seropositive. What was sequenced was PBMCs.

Here the CDR3 is given as CASSPAARLFF. The bases read TGTGCCAGCAGTCCCGCCGCGAGACTGTTTTTT. The chain is encoded by TRBV2 joined to TRBJ1-4, with the D gene uncertain. The V and J ends are trimmed by 5 bases and 13 bases, leaving 11 bases between them. The CDR3 numbers 11 residues from cysteine through phenylalanine. The kept DNA is CDR3 alone, 33 bases in frame from the first base. Via the germline V gene, CDR1 is SNHLY and CDR2 FYNNEI. The full variable domain, with segments outside the CDR3 supplied by the reference TRBV2 and TRBJ1-4 proteins, appears as EPEVTQTPSHQVTQMGQEVILRCVPISNHLYFYWYRQILGQKVEFLVSFYNNEISEKSEIFDDQFSVERPDGSNFTLKIRSTKLEDSAMYFCASSPAARLFFGSGTQLSVL.